Shown below are 26 T cell receptor beta chains from a single sample sequenced in a study of read filtering for tumor transcriptome and immune sequencing. This library used 300 to 500 ng RNA and molecular barcoded adaptors spanning alpha/delta and beta/gamma chains. TCRdb re-called the reads through MiXCR, storing one row per CDR3 protein. The sample gives over 15,000 distinct CDR3 sequences, approximately 20% of which show up once; about 24% is in the top ten. Sequenced: a population of CD138-negative cells sorted from bone marrow. The receptors shown here come from a donor at least 40 years old with multiple myeloma.

This clonotype has a count of ten or more. This rearrangement joins TRBV29-1 to TRBJ1-1; no definite D call. The CDR3 is made up of 14 amino acids. Trimming pared 4 bases from V and 4 bases from J, leaving 16 bases between. CDR1 and CDR2 from the germline V gene are SQVTM and ANQGSEA. CDR3 in DNA: TGCAGCGTTGTAATAGGCCAGGCGGGCACTGAAGCTTTCTTT. Its translation is CSVVIGQAGTEAFF. Full variable domain (outside the CDR3, taken from reference TRBV29-1 and TRBJ1-1): SAVISQKPSRDICQRGTSLTIQCQVDSQVTMMFWYRQQPGQSLTLIATANQGSEATYESGFVIDKFPISRPNLTFSTLTVSNMSPEDSSIYLCSVVIGQAGTEAFFGQGTRLTVV.

In this sample, this clonotype turned up many times. The rearrangement links TRBV18 to TRBJ2-6; no firm D call. The CDR3 is made up of 14 amino acids. V was pared by 0 bases and J by 2 bases, with 2 bases between. CDR1 KGHSH and CDR2 LQKENI come from the germline V gene. The CDR3, as DNA: TGTGCCAGCTCACCACCGACTGGGGCCAACGTCCTGACTTTC. This encodes CASSPPTGANVLTF.

This clonotype was counted ten times or more. The chain has TRBV20-1 and TRBJ1-2, with TRBD1 matching 12 bases. V was clipped by 0 bases and J by 7 bases; unmatched bases: 9. CDR1 and CDR2 (germline): DFQATT, SNEGSKA (reference sequence). The CDR3 has 16 amino acids. CDR3 nucleotide sequence: TGCAGTGCTAGAGAGAGGTCCCGGGACAGGGGGCTTGGCTACACCTTC. Translated: CSARERSRDRGLGYTF.

In DNA form, the CDR3 reads TGTGCCAGCAGCAGGACTAGCGGCACAGATACGCAGTATTTT. Its protein is CASSRTSGTDTQYF. The chain is built from TRBV11-1 and TRBJ2-3; 9 bases are shared with TRBD2. The CDR3 is made up of 14 amino acids. Trimming cost V 5 bases and J 1 base; bases outside gene matches: 1. Germline lookup yields CDR1 SGHAT and CDR2 FQDESV (reference sequence).

The chain has TRBV29-1 and TRBJ2-7, with 10 bases lining up with TRBD2. The CDR3 runs to 15 residues. The junction had 6 bases not matched to a gene; V was cut back by 2 bases and J by 2 bases. Per germline, CDR1 SQVTM and CDR2 ANQGSEA. As DNA, the CDR3 is TGCAGCGTTGAATCAGCTACTAGCGGGGCCTACGAGCAGTACTTC. Its protein is CSVESATSGAYEQYF.

Concerning this clonotype: A much bigger clone sits one base away, suggesting this may be a read error. The J gene is TRBJ2-7, the V gene TRBV15, with D maybe TRBD2 (5 bases). Looked up from germline, CDR1 is LNHNV and CDR2 is YYDKDF (reference sequence). This CDR3 is 14 amino acids long. The CDR3 sequence is CATSRDRGSHEPYF. CDR3 DNA: TGTGCCACCAGCAGAGATCGAGGGAGCCACGAGCCGTACTTC. The variable domain in full, with the rest retrieved from reference TRBV15 and TRBJ2-7, is DAMVIQNPRYQVTQFGKPVTLSCSQTLNHNVMYWYQQKSSQAPKLLFHYYDKDFNNEADTPDNFQSRRPNTSFCFLDIRSPGLGDTAMYLCATSRDRGSHEPYFGPGTRLTVT.

At least ten counts were recorded for this clonotype. CDR3 residues: CASSLTGAEAFF. Here the CDR3 DNA reads TGTGCCAGCAGCTTAACCGGGGCTGAAGCTTTCTTT. The chain carries TRBV7-8 and TRBJ1-1; D is unclear. V gave up 2 bases and J gave up 6 bases, with 7 bases separating them. The CDR3 contains 12 residues. Germline V gene lookup returns CDR1 SGHVS and CDR2 FQNEAQ. Filled out from reference TRBV7-8 and TRBJ1-1, the complete variable domain reads GAGVSQSPRYKVAKRGQDVALRCDPISGHVSLFWYQQALGQGPEFLTYFQNEAQLDKSGLPSDRFFAERPEGSVSTLKIQRTQQEDSAVYLCASSLTGAEAFFGQGTRLTVV.

The chain links TRBV15 to TRBJ1-1; no clear D. The ends were cut back, 6 bases at V and 2 bases at J, with 10 bases in the middle. The CDR3 length is 13 residues. The V gene's germline CDR1 is LNHNV and CDR2 YYDKDF (reference sequence). The CDR3: CATRPGLNTEAFF. In DNA form, the CDR3 reads TGTGCCACCAGGCCGGGCCTAAACACTGAAGCTTTCTTT.

A note on this clonotype: Just one base apart from a much larger clone, this may be a read error. The CDR3 spells CSALRGTRSYEQYF. CDR3 coding DNA: TGCAGTGCTCTGAGGGGGACCAGATCCTACGAGCAGTACTTC. This chain connects TRBV20-1 to TRBJ2-7; D possibly corresponds to TRBD1 (6 bases). Looked up from germline, CDR1 is DFQATT and CDR2 is SNEGSKA (reference sequence). Between the trimmed V and J ends, which lost 5 bases and 1 base, there was a span of 15 bases. The CDR3 extends over 14 amino acids.

This clonotype was seen ten or more times. The V call is TRBV6-2 or TRBV6-3, the J call TRBJ2-4; D remains ambiguous. This CDR3 contains 14 residues. Germline assignment: CDR1 MNHEY and CDR2 SVGEGT. V was trimmed by 6 bases and J by 9 bases, leaving 18 bases between them. In DNA, the CDR3 is TGTGCCAGCAGAACCCAAAGGTCGTGGCCCATTCAGTACTTC. Translated, it gives CASRTQRSWPIQYF.

The genes are TRBV7-3 and TRBJ1-6; no clear D. V lost 5 bases, J lost 7 bases, and 12 bases lay in between. CDR3 length: 14 amino acids. Germline assignment: CDR1 SGHTA and CDR2 FQGTGA. DNA for the CDR3: TGTGCCAGCAGCCACGGAAGCCGAAATTCACCCCTCCACTTT. This codes for CASSHGSRNSPLHF.

To note about this clonotype: At one end the junction does not follow the germline gene, possibly because of a read error. V and J are TRBV7-6 and TRBJ1-4; TRBD1 might be the D (5 bases). The germline V gene encodes CDR1 SGHVS and CDR2 FNYEAQ. The CDR3 runs 14 residues. CDR3: CASSFDSLNGKPFF. DNA of the CDR3: TGTGCCAGCAGCTTCGACAGCCTAAATGGAAAACCGTTTTTT.

This clonotype was recorded many times. The CDR3 region has the DNA TGTGCCAGCATAAGACACTTAATCACAGATACGCAGTATTTT. Protein: CASIRHLITDTQYF. V gene TRBV2 combines with J gene TRBJ2-3, with D unclear. From germline, CDR1 is SNHLY and CDR2 FYNNEI. The CDR3 spans 14 residues. V gave up 7 bases and J gave up 2 bases, with 13 bases separating them. Drawing the rest from reference TRBV2 and TRBJ2-3, the complete variable domain is EPEVTQTPSHQVTQMGQEVILRCVPISNHLYFYWYRQILGQKVEFLVSFYNNEISEKSEIFDDQFSVERPDGSNFTLKIRSTKLEDSAMYFCASIRHLITDTQYFGPGTRLTVL.

Regarding this clonotype: Possible read error: a much larger clone is one base away. The chain recombines TRBV29-1 with TRBJ2-1; perhaps TRBD2 as D (6 bases). V lost 2 bases, J lost 4 bases, and 12 bases lay in between. CDR1 is SQVTM, CDR2 ANQGSEA, per germline. The CDR3 sequence is 14 residues long. CDR3 sequence reads: CSVELQRGYNEQFF. The CDR3, as DNA: TGCAGCGTTGAACTGCAACGGGGGTACAATGAGCAGTTCTTC.

This clonotype occurred a few times. The chain couples TRBV29-1 to TRBJ1-1, with a possible D match to TRBD1 (6 bases). This CDR3 is built from 14 residues. Trimming cost V 5 bases and J 4 bases, with 17 bases left between them. Per the germline V gene, CDR1 is SQVTM and CDR2 is ANQGSEA. CDR3 sequence: CSVIEGGRATEAFF. For the CDR3, the DNA is TGCAGCGTTATAGAAGGGGGTAGGGCCACTGAAGCTTTCTTT.

At least ten counts were recorded for this clonotype. J is TRBJ2-1 and V is TRBV7-2; no definite D call. In germline, CDR1 is SGHTA, CDR2 FQGNSA. The CDR3 consists of 12 residues. V was pared by 5 bases and J by 6 bases, with 8 bases between. Written as DNA, the CDR3 is TGTGCCAGCAGCGCAGGTAGCAATGAGCAGTTCTTC. Its translation: CASSAGSNEQFF.

In the case of this clonotype: One end of the junction is discordant with germline, which a read error may explain. The V and J genes are TRBV18 and TRBJ2-3, with no clear D. The CDR3 contains 12 residues. Germline CDR1 reads KGHSH; CDR2 reads LQKENI. CDR3 sequence (DNA): TGTACCAGCTCACCAGGTCAGGATACGCAGTATTTT. This translates into CTSSPGQDTQYF.

With regard to this clonotype: A much larger clone sits a single nucleotide away, making a read error possible. The chain recombines TRBV28 with TRBJ2-6, with a tentative D call TRBD1 (6 bases). The CDR3 is made up of 16 amino acids. Germline V gene data show CDR1 as MDHEN and CDR2 as SYDVKM. Written as DNA, the CDR3 is TGTGCCAGCAGTTTGAACAGGGATTCTGGGGACAACGTCCTGACTTTC. Protein sequence: CASSLNRDSGDNVLTF.

This clonotype was recorded many times. This chain joins TRBV21-1 and TRBJ1-4; the table's D call TRBD1 went unverified against the DNA. TRBV21-1 is marked as a pseudogene. The CDR3 length is 11 residues. The CDR3 DNA sequence: TGTGCCACCAGGGAGACAGGGAAACTGTTTTTT. This sequence encodes CATRETGKLFF.

This rearrangement joins TRBV5-1 to TRBJ1-5; D gene uncertain. Germline V gives CDR1 SGHRS, CDR2 YFSETQ. CDR3 size: 10 residues. Trimming pared 7 bases from V and 4 bases from J, leaving 3 bases between. In nucleotides, the CDR3 is TGCGCCAGCTCGAATCAGCCCCAGCATTTT. It encodes CASSNQPQHF. Full variable domain (outside the CDR3, taken from reference TRBV5-1 and TRBJ1-5): KAGVTQTPRYLIKTRGQQVTLSCSPISGHRSVSWYQQTPGQGLQFLFEYFSETQRNKGNFPGRFSGRQFSNSRSEMNVSTLELGDSALYLCASSNQPQHFGDGTRLSIL.

With respect to this clonotype: A single base separates this from a much larger clone, so it may be a read error. The rearrangement uses TRBV7-9 and TRBJ1-1; D is possibly TRBD1 (5 bases). V was pared by 4 bases and J by 6 bases, with 12 bases between. The CDR3 is 13 residues long. Germline loops: CDR1 SEHNR, CDR2 FQNEAQ (reference sequence). CDR3 bases: TGTGCCAGCAGCTCTCGGGGCTTGTCTGAAGCTTTCTTT. Its translation: CASSSRGLSEAFF.

In its sample, this clonotype was seen many times. The chain has TRBV4-2 and TRBJ1-1; TRBD1 might be the D (5 bases). This CDR3 is built from 14 residues. In germline, CDR1 is LGHNA, CDR2 YNFKEQ. Trimming removed 3 bases from V and 1 base from J, with 9 bases in between. The CDR3 loop is CASSQGPQNTEAFF. Here the CDR3 DNA reads TGTGCCAGCAGCCAGGGACCACAGAACACTGAAGCTTTCTTT.

This clonotype was seen many times. The chain is built from TRBV28 and TRBJ1-4, with D tentatively TRBD1 (5 bases). CDR1 is MDHEN, CDR2 SYDVKM, per germline. The CDR3 consists of 14 residues. Trimming removed 6 bases from V and 3 bases from J, with 11 bases in between. The CDR3 spells CASRLTEANEKLFF. The CDR3 DNA is TGTGCCAGCAGATTGACAGAGGCTAATGAAAAACTGTTTTTT.

This chain uses TRBV19 with TRBJ1-1, with 7 positions matching TRBD1. From germline, CDR1 is LNHDA and CDR2 SQIVND (reference sequence). The CDR3 extends over 11 amino acids. The DNA for the CDR3 is TGTGCAACCAGGGGGGCCCCTGAAGCTTTCTTT. It translates to CATRGAPEAFF.

This clonotype appeared many times. This chain connects TRBV6-2 or TRBV6-3 to TRBJ2-6; D gene uncertain. The CDR3 contains 16 residues. CDR1 and CDR2 (germline): MNHEY, SVGEGT. V lost 6 bases to trimming and J lost 0 bases, with 12 bases between them. The CDR3 coding sequence is TGTGCCAGCAGCAACGTCGGGTTCTCTGGGGCCAACGTCCTGACTTTC. Translated, it gives CASSNVGFSGANVLTF.

This clonotype ranks as medium-sized. An end of the junction differs from the germline gene, which may be a read error. The J gene is TRBJ2-1, the V gene TRBV12-3 or TRBV12-4; TRBD2 is a possible D gene (6 bases). CDR3 length: 15 amino acids. This CDR3 reads CASSLVNPGSTSRVF. CDR3 DNA: TGTGCCAGCAGTTTAGTGAATCCAGGGTCAACTAGCAGGGTCTTC.